This T cell receptor beta chain was found in a study of shared clonotypes between healthy human individuals. This clone was seen just once. The protocol was immunoSEQ multiplex PCR, while the TCRdb copy is restricted to in-frame clones and leaves out a portion. Among around 690,000 clones listed, 90% were seen once. Material for sequencing was memory CD8+ T cells from PBMCs. Subset of the sample: CD45RO+ cells pooled with CCR7-negative TemRA cells. This receptor was identified in a man in his late teens or twenties in good health. Some clones in this sample may be carry-over from other donors' samples.

The CDR3 DNA is TGTGCCAGCAGTTCCGGACTGTGGGGCACCGGGGAGCTGTTTTTT. It specifies CASSSGLWGTGELFF. This chain links TRBV27 with TRBJ2-2; tentative D call: TRBD2 (5 bases). V was cut by 4 bases and J by 4 bases, with 13 bases left in between. Germline CDR1 MNHEY, CDR2 SMNVEV (reference sequence). The CDR3 runs 15 residues.